These 10 T cell receptor beta chains originate from one sample sequenced in a study of T cell responses to AZD1222 COVID-19 vaccine. The assay was immunoSEQ multiplex PCR, and TCRdb's table has in-frame clones only and misses some. The table includes roughly 150,000 clones, 75% to 90% detected once. Sequencing was performed on peripheral blood, taken after recovery from COVID-19. All receptors derive from an adult who had recovered from COVID-19.

The chain recombines TRBV29-1 with TRBJ2-1; D possibly matches TRBD1 or TRBD2 (5 bases each). In germline, CDR1 is SQVTM, CDR2 ANQGSEA. The CDR3 runs 15 residues. V lost 6 bases and J lost 4, with 19 bases in between. CDR3 DNA: TGCAGCGTGGAGCCCCGGGACGGATTTTACAATGAGCAGTTCTTC. It is translated as CSVEPRDGFYNEQFF.

The genes are TRBV7-2 and TRBJ1-1; D gene unclear. V lost 11 bases and J 8 bases, leaving 21 bases between the germline ends. The length of the CDR3 is 13 residues. Germline loops: CDR1 SGHTA, CDR2 FQGNSA. DNA of the CDR3: TGTGCCGGGGTTGACCGGCTAAGGCCCGAAGCTTTCTTT. The encoded protein is CAGVDRLRPEAFF.

About this clone itself: Distinct nucleotide sequences in the sample also encode this CDR3. The chain carries TRBV19 and TRBJ1-1; 8 bases line up with TRBD1. V trimming: 7 bases; J trimming: 0 bases; junction bases outside the gene matches: 4. The CDR3 covers 14 residues. The germline V gene encodes CDR1 LNHDA and CDR2 SQIVND (reference sequence). The CDR3 is CASTPGQVNTEAFF. In DNA, the CDR3 is TGTGCCAGTACCCCGGGACAGGTGAACACTGAAGCTTTCTTT.

CDR3 amino acids: CASSQEWLAGGPRETQYF. Here the CDR3 DNA reads TGCGCCAGCAGCCAAGAATGGCTAGCGGGGGGGCCGCGAGAGACCCAGTACTTC. The rearrangement uses TRBV4-3 and TRBJ2-5, with 12 bases that match TRBD2. V was pared by 0 bases and J by 4 bases, with 9 bases of the junction left unmatched. This CDR3 comprises 18 residues. The germline CDR1 and CDR2 sequences are LGHNA and YSLEER.

This rearrangement joins TRBV6-5 to TRBJ2-7; D gene unclear. Germline CDR1 reads MNHEY; CDR2 reads SVGAGI. V was cut by 11 bases and J by 7 bases, with 15 bases left in between. The CDR3 extends over 11 amino acids. DNA for the CDR3: TGTGCCGCCTCCCTCGGGTCTGAGCAGTACTTC. This gives the protein CAASLGSEQYF.

This chain links TRBV5-8 with TRBJ1-5, with TRBD1 identical over 9 bases. CDR1 and CDR2 from the germline V gene are SGHTS and YDEGEE. The J segment lost 7 bases and the V segment lost 3 bases, leaving 2 bases of the junction unmatched. This CDR3 is 13 amino acids long. CDR3 nucleotides: TGTGCCAGCAGCTCAGACAGGGGGCAGCCCCAGCATTTT. It translates to CASSSDRGQPQHF.

This chain uses TRBV5-1 with TRBJ1-6; D gene unclear. Germline lookup yields CDR1 SGHRS and CDR2 YFSETQ. Trimming removed 3 bases at V and 6 bases at J, with 13 bases between. CDR3 length: 15 residues. The CDR3 bases are TGCGCCAGCAGCTCCCGATTTGATGGTAATTCACCCCTCCACTTT. Translation: CASSSRFDGNSPLHF. Full variable domain (remainder filled in from reference TRBV5-1 and TRBJ1-6): KAGVTQTPRYLIKTRGQQVTLSCSPISGHRSVSWYQQTPGQGLQFLFEYFSETQRNKGNFPGRFSGRQFSNSRSEMNVSTLELGDSALYLCASSSRFDGNSPLHFGNGTRLTVT.

The rearrangement uses TRBV5-4 and TRBJ1-2; TRBD1 agrees at 8 bases. CDR1 is SGHNT and CDR2 is YYREEE in the germline V gene (reference sequence). V trimming: 2 bases; J trimming: 7 bases; junction bases outside the gene matches: 10. The CDR3 is 15 amino acids. The CDR3 DNA reads as TGTGCCAGCAGCTTCGCTGACAGGGGTCAAGGTGGCTACACCTTC. As protein: CASSFADRGQGGYTF.

V gene TRBV19 combines with J gene TRBJ2-4; D is undetermined. Germline assignment: CDR1 LNHDA and CDR2 SQIVND (reference sequence). This CDR3 is 16 amino acids long. V lost 7 bases to trimming and J lost 0 bases, with 16 bases between them. CDR3 loop: CASMPLGVGAKNIQYF. In DNA form, the CDR3 reads TGTGCCAGTATGCCCCTTGGAGTGGGAGCCAAAAACATTCAGTACTTC.

The chain couples TRBV7-9 to TRBJ1-3, with D possibly matching TRBD1 (5 bases). This CDR3 has 15 residues. Germline V gene data show CDR1 as SEHNR and CDR2 as FQNEAQ (reference sequence). The V and J ends lost 5 bases and 4 bases respectively, with 15 bases between them. The CDR3 DNA sequence: TGTGCCAGCAGCCCTAGGGGAGGGTCAGGAAACACCATATATTTT. It encodes CASSPRGGSGNTIYF.